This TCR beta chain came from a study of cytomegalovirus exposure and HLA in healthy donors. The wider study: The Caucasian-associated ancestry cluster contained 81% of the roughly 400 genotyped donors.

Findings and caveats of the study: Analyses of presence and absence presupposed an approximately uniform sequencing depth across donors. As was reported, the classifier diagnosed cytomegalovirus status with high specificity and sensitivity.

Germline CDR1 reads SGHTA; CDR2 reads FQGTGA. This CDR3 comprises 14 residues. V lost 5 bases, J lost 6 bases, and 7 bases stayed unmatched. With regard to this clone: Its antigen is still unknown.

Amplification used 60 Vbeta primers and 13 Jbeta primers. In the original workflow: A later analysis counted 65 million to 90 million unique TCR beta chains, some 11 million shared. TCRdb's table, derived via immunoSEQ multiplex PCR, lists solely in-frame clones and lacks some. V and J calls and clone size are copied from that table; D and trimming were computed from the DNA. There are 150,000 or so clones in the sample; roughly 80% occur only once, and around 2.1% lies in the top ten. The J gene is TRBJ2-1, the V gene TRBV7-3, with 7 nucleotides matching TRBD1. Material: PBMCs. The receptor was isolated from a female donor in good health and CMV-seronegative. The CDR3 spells CASSPLTGANEQFF. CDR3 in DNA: TGTGCCAGCAGCCCACTTACAGGGGCCAATGAGCAGTTCTTC.